The rows below give T cell receptor beta chains drawn from one sample of a study of OX40 agonist ivuxolimab in advanced cancers. This table comes from immunoSEQ multiplex PCR, and its TCRdb copy is limited to in-frame clones, with some not included. The sample carries some 100,000 clones, 84% recorded once. The sample was CD4+ or CD8+ T cells sorted from blood, taken in a trial of the OX40 agonist ivuxolimab. All receptors come from an adult with an advanced solid tumor such as melanoma, head and neck, liver or kidney cancer. CDR3s include the opening cysteine and the closing phenylalanine or tryptophan. A D gene is named only where the DNA matches it firmly. Clone size is given for some rows only: seen once, a few or many times, or a class if the clone is expanded.

j_gene	v_gene	d_gene	abundance	CDR3nt	CDR3aa
TRBJ1-4	TRBV18	NA	NA	TGTGCCAGCTCACCGTCAGGGGCTGGGGAAAAACTGTTTTTT	CASSPSGAGEKLFF
TRBJ2-2	TRBV7-3	NA	once	TGTGCCAGCAGCTTAACGGAGAACACCGGGGAGCTGTTTTTT	CASSLTENTGELFF
TRBJ1-1	TRBV5-1	NA	NA	TGCGCCAGCAGCTTACTTCGACAGAACACTGAAGCTTTCTTT	CASSLLRQNTEAFF
TRBJ1-2	TRBV6-1	TRBD1	NA	TGTGCCAGCAGGGCCACAGGGGTCGGCGGCTACACCTTC	CASRATGVGGYTF
TRBJ1-1	TRBV15	NA	NA	TGTGCCACCAGCAGAGAGAGGACAGTAAACACTGAAGCTTTCTTT	CATSRERTVNTEAFF
TRBJ1-2	TRBV28	TRBD1	NA	TGTGCCAGCAGTACAGGGGCCCCGACTAACTATGGCTACACCTTC	CASSTGAPTNYGYTF
TRBJ1-2	TRBV15	TRBD1	NA	TGTGCCACCAGCATCGGAGGGAGAGACAGGGGGATCGGCTACACCTTC	CATSIGGRDRGIGYTF
TRBJ2-2	TRBV11-1	NA	NA	TGTGCCAGCAGCTTAGGGCCCGGGGAGCTGTTTTTT	CASSLGPGELFF
TRBJ2-7	TRBV18	TRBD1	NA	TGTGCCAGCTCAACTACAGGGGCCGGGGACTACGAGCAGTACTTC	CASSTTGAGDYEQYF
TRBJ1-5	TRBV18	NA	NA	TGTGCCAGCTCACCGGCAGGTCAATACAATCAGCCCCAGCATTTT	CASSPAGQYNQPQHF
TRBJ1-6	TRBV28	TRBD1	NA	TGTGCCAGCAGTTTCCCACAGGGGGGTAATAATTCACCCCTCCACTTT	CASSFPQGGNNSPLHF
TRBJ2-3	TRBV28	TRBD1	NA	TGTGCCAGCAGGCGGACAGGGGAAACAGATACGCAGTATTTT	CASRRTGETDTQYF
TRBJ1-1	TRBV6-4	NA	NA	TGTGCCAGCAGGAGACAGCTGAACACTGAAGCTTTCTTT	CASRRQLNTEAFF
TRBJ2-7	TRBV29-1	NA	NA	TGCAGCGCCCGGGTGGACAAGGGTAAGGAGCAGTACTTC	CSARVDKGKEQYF
TRBJ2-5	TRBV11-2	NA	NA	TGTGCCAGCAGCTTAGCCGAACAAGAGACCCAGTACTTC	CASSLAEQETQYF
TRBJ1-6	TRBV7-2	NA	NA	TGTGCCAGCAGCTTAGCTAGCGGGGAGCTCCACTTT	CASSLASGELHF